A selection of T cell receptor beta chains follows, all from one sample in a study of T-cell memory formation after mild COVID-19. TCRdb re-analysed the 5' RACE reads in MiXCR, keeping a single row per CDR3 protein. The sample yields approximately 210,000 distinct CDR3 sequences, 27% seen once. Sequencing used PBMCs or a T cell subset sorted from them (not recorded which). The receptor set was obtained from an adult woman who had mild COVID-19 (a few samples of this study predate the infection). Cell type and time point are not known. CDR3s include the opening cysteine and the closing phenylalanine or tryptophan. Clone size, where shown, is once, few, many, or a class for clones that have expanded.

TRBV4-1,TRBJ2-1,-,CASSQGGRGLSNEQFF
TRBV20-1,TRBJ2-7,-,CSARPLDRSSSYEQYF
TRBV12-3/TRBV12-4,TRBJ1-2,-,CASSPPTPRYGYTF
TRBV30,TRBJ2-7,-,CAWSLSYSSYEQYF
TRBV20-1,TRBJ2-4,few,CSARAQTKNIQYF
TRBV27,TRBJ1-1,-,CASSLRAGVNTEAFF
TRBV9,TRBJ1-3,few,CASSVDVGGTGNTIYF
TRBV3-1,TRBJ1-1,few,CASSQYRQEAFF
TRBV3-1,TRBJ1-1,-,CASIFRQGKNTEAFF
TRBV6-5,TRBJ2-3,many,CASSVRRSTDTQYF
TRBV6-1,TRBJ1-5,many,CASSLQGGQPQHF